This T cell receptor (beta chain) was recorded in a study of Graves' ophthalmopathy and Graves' hyperthyroidism. The wider study: At initial diagnosis, peripheral blood was obtained, and this preceded any treatment.

Beta-chain TCR CDR3 regions were amplified from RNA transcripts. An opening RT-PCR round employed HTBI primers and preceded a second-round multiplex PCR. TCRdb itself ran the multiplex PCR reads through MiXCR, one entry per CDR3 protein. The sample holds about half a million distinct CDR3 sequences, approximately 15% seen once. Having ophthalmopathy, the donors showed moderate-to-severe activity, CAS ≥3 and NOSPECS ≥4, with disease lasting under 3 months. The table lists this clonotype with many counts. What it binds is unknown. Study conclusions and caveats: Detection in blood was also observed for most expanded thyroid clonotypes above 0.001 frequency.

The CDR3 runs to 13 residues. V was clipped by 8 bases and J by 4 bases, with 14 bases between them. This chain uses TRBV12-3 or TRBV12-4 with TRBJ1-1; tentatively, D is TRBD1 (5 bases). The sequence derives from a woman aged 25 to 39 with Graves' ophthalmopathy. The sample taken for sequencing was blood. This CDR3 reads CASLLGVVTEAFF. The CDR3 nucleotides read TGTGCCAGCCTCCTGGGGGTGGTCACTGAAGCTTTCTTT.